A selection of T cell receptor beta chains follows, all from one sample in a study of control samples from healthy donors and cancer patients. Assay: immunoSEQ multiplex PCR; the TCRdb copy retains only in-frame clones and omits some. The top ten hold roughly 9% of the sample, which has some 4,000 clones, about 80% seen once. The sample taken for sequencing was formalin-fixed, paraffin-embedded tissue. These receptors originate from a female donor with melanoma. The CDR3 runs from the conserved cysteine through the conserved F or W.

v_call: TRBV7-2; cdr3_aa: CASSLAGGQETQYF
v_call: TRBV5-4; cdr3_aa: CASSFANSGANVLTF
v_call: TRBV18; cdr3_aa: CASSPNQETQYF
v_call: TRBV7-9; cdr3_aa: CASSPLAGFETQYF
v_call: TRBV6-5; cdr3_aa: CASRRDGGHSYEQYF
v_call: TRBV23-1; cdr3_aa: CASSPRQGATDTQYF
v_call: TRBV7-3; cdr3_aa: CASSLSQGYEQYF
v_call: TRBV28; cdr3_aa: CASNSRRTRGETQYF
v_call: TRBV28; cdr3_aa: CASSPKALTGPNNQPQHF
v_call: TRBV15; cdr3_aa: CATSRGGSATKAFF
v_call: TRBV9; cdr3_aa: CASSPPAGEKSSYEQYF
v_call: TRBV7-9; cdr3_aa: CASSTTLNEQYF
v_call: TRBV4-1; cdr3_aa: CASSHIRQGGGNTEAFF
v_call: TRBV25-1; cdr3_aa: CASSEFKGWTSPLHF
v_call: TRBV6-2/TRBV6-3; cdr3_aa: CASSYSMGDEQYF
v_call: TRBV6-7; cdr3_aa: CASNWQFF
v_call: TRBV30; cdr3_aa: CAQTVGAREETQYF
v_call: TRBV14; cdr3_aa: CASSQTNSPLHF
v_call: TRBV5-1; cdr3_aa: CASSWGQEDGYTF
v_call: TRBV7-2; cdr3_aa: CASSLVVGGRQFF
v_call: TRBV25-1; cdr3_aa: CASRGTGGASEAFF
v_call: TRBV10-1; cdr3_aa: CASSDGLALATSYEQYF
v_call: TRBV6-5; cdr3_aa: CASSYSTRSYGYTF
v_call: TRBV30; cdr3_aa: CAWSLGLAGGPGEQYF
v_call: TRBV7-9; cdr3_aa: CASSQRGQSNYEQYF
v_call: TRBV9; cdr3_aa: CASSTGPHPNNSPLHF
v_call: TRBV7-9; cdr3_aa: CASSTTRGLWADTQYF
v_call: TRBV3-1/TRBV3-2; cdr3_aa: CASSHIAETQYF
v_call: TRBV28; cdr3_aa: CASSPSGLAGGAAYNEQFF